This TCR beta chain stems from a study of cytomegalovirus exposure and HLA in healthy donors. Study-wide points: Sequencing depth across donors, presence/absence analyses assumed, was roughly uniform. In a later analysis, TCR beta V- and J-gene trimming showed a link to a missense DCLRE1C variant. More than 15,000 TCR beta sequences were associated with HLA alleles at 0.05 false discovery rate in a later analysis.

The V gene's germline CDR1 is LNHNV and CDR2 YYDKDF (reference sequence). V trimming: 5 bases; J trimming: 6 bases; junction bases outside the gene matches: 4. The CDR3 consists of 14 residues. In its sample, this clone was seen a few times. Its target is unknown. This PCR relied on a set of 60 Vbeta primers and 13 Jbeta primers. Method: immunoSEQ multiplex PCR; TCRdb's copy keeps in-frame clones and lacks some. The table shows 85,000 to 130,000 clones, with more than 60% occurring only once. J is TRBJ1-5 and V is TRBV15; TRBD1 matches at 10 bases. Sequencing used PBMCs. This TCR was recovered from a man in his 60s in good health and CMV-seronegative. The CDR3 sequence: CATSRQGAGQPQHF. In DNA form, the CDR3 reads TGTGCCACCAGCCGACAGGGGGCCGGTCAGCCCCAGCATTTT.